These 10 T cell receptor beta chains were sequenced from one sample in a study of spatial heterogeneity in lung cancer. Study-wide findings and caveats: The study found that expanded intratumoral alpha and beta TCR counts tracked tumor mutation counts.

Time point meaning: sample taken at primary tumor resection. These receptors are not linked to any known antigen. Using its own MiXCR run on the 5' RACE reads, TCRdb lists one record per CDR3 protein. The data contain 100,000 or so distinct CDR3 sequences, roughly 4.5% of them singletons. This specimen consisted of lung tumor tissue, obtained at surgery. The receptor source for this set is a male donor with early-stage non-small cell lung cancer.

This clonotype was counted many times. This chain uses TRBV5-4 with TRBJ2-3, with 12 bases identical to TRBD2. V shed 4 bases and J 6 bases; nucleotides not matched to a gene: 9. The CDR3 sequence is 16 residues long. Germline values: CDR1 SGHNT, CDR2 YYREEE (reference sequence). CDR3 protein: CASSAKLAGGEDTQYF. In nucleotides, the CDR3 is TGTGCCAGCAGCGCCAAACTAGCGGGAGGTGAGGATACGCAGTATTTT.

The table lists this clonotype with many counts. The rearrangement uses TRBV5-6 and TRBJ2-3; either TRBD1 or TRBD2 may fit D (5 bases each). The CDR3 has 15 amino acids. Germline V gene data show CDR1 as SGHDT and CDR2 as YYEEEE. V lost 5 bases and J 2 bases, leaving 15 bases between the germline ends. The CDR3 region has the DNA TGTGCCAGCAGTACCGACAGAGGGCTCACAGATACGCAGTATTTT. As protein: CASSTDRGLTDTQYF.

Many counts were recorded for this clonotype. J is TRBJ1-5 and V is TRBV20-1; perhaps TRBD1 as D (5 bases). The V end lost 1 base, the J end lost 2 bases, and 18 bases lay between the germline ends. This CDR3 region has 17 residues. CDR1 and CDR2 from the germline V gene are DFQATT and SNEGSKA (reference sequence). The CDR3 DNA reads TGCAGTGCTAGAGTGGGCCTCCGCGGAGGGGGCAATCAGCCCCAGCATTTT. Translation gives CSARVGLRGGGNQPQHF.

The chain employs TRBV5-1 and TRBJ2-7; D not resolved. This CDR3 has 14 amino acids. CDR1 and CDR2 from the germline V gene are SGHRS and YFSETQ. The V and J ends lost 0 bases and 2 bases respectively, with 9 bases between them. Here the CDR3 reads CASSLGTRPYEQYF. CDR3 in DNA: TGCGCCAGCAGCTTGGGGACGCGGCCCTACGAGCAGTACTTC.

This clonotype was observed many times. This chain uses TRBV29-1 with TRBJ2-7; 13 positions agree with TRBD2. The CDR3 loop spans 14 amino acids. Germline V gene data show CDR1 as SQVTM and CDR2 as ANQGSEA. After removal of 4 bases from V and 7 bases from J, the junction contained 7 bases not matched to a gene. Here the CDR3 DNA reads TGCAGCGTTGGGACTAGCGGGAGTTCTCGGGAGCAGTACTTC. The encoded protein is CSVGTSGSSREQYF.

The chain uses TRBV6-5 and TRBJ2-3; the match to TRBD1 covers 7 bases. The CDR3 totals 15 residues. Germline CDR1 is MNHEY and CDR2 is SVGAGI. V trimming: 5 bases; J trimming: 2 bases; junction bases outside the gene matches: 7. CDR3 bases: TGTGCCAGCAGTGCCACAGGGGAAGTCACAGATACGCAGTATTTT. Amino acids: CASSATGEVTDTQYF.

Here the CDR3 DNA reads TGTGCCAGCAGTTACTTCCCCCAAAGAGACCCCCCCTACAATGAGCAGTTCTTC. It is translated as CASSYFPQRDPPYNEQFF. The chain employs TRBV6-5 and TRBJ2-1; D is uncertain. Trimming removed 1 base at V and 2 bases at J, with 18 bases between. The CDR3 consists of 18 residues. From germline, CDR1 is MNHEY and CDR2 SVGAGI.

This clonotype was seen many times. This rearrangement joins TRBV6-1 to TRBJ1-5; 9 bases fit TRBD1. This CDR3 has 17 amino acids. The germline V gene has CDR1 MNHNS and CDR2 SASEGT. Trimming removed 7 bases from V and 0 bases from J; junction bases left unmatched: 10. This chain's CDR3 is CASIGGQGYYSNQPQHF. Written as DNA, the CDR3 is TGTGCCAGCATTGGGGGACAGGGATATTATAGCAATCAGCCCCAGCATTTT.

This clonotype was observed a single time. DNA of the CDR3: TGCGCCAGCAGCCAAGGTCTTGGGGGACAGGGGTTGTACAATGAGCAGTTCTTC. It translates to CASSQGLGGQGLYNEQFF. J is TRBJ2-1 and V is TRBV4-3; 10 bases line up with TRBD1. V trimming: 1 base; J trimming: 4 bases; junction bases outside the gene matches: 10. This CDR3 has 18 amino acids. From germline, CDR1 is LGHNA and CDR2 YSLEER.

Note on this clonotype: This sequence may be a read error, since a much larger clone differs from it by one base. The chain links TRBV7-9 to TRBJ2-1; 9 nucleotides line up with TRBD1. Germline values: CDR1 SEHNR, CDR2 FQNEAQ (reference sequence). The CDR3 is made up of 17 amino acids. J was trimmed by 3 bases and V by 5 bases; bases with no gene match: 11. The DNA for the CDR3 is TGTGCCAGCAGCCCCAGGGACAGGGAATCGTACTACAATGAGCAGTTCTTC. This gives the protein CASSPRDRESYYNEQFF.